The text below deals with one T cell receptor beta chain. This clone's antigen is unknown. No base quality values were provided; no much bigger clone lies one nucleotide off. The data belong to a study of shared clonotypes between healthy human individuals (dated by TCRdb to 2018 to 2020). Regarding the study in general: A couple of women and a few men aged 18 to 49 years were included in the cohort. For each donor, three plates each were used for CD4 naive and CD4 memory, two plates were used for CD8 naive, and one plate was used for CD8 memory. To estimate repertoire size and how much clonotypes are shared between individuals, the study performed deep sequencing of blood TCR repertoires from a few healthy adults. Different laboratories and diverse techniques were used to prepare libraries and sequence TCR repertoires, to increase sequencing depth and limit assay-specific biases. Per donor, leukapheresis produced somewhere between about 0.8 and 9 billion PBMCs.

For the CD8 naive samples, CD45RO-negative cells were positively selected for CCR7, yielding a CD45RA+CCR7+ population from which TemRA cells were excluded. The donors were healthy, HIV-negative adults with no recently reported acute infections or vaccinations. Only Caucasian adults living in Nashville, Tennessee, USA were represented among the donors. After blood collection by leukapheresis, PBMCs were isolated using Ficoll-Histopaque density gradient centrifugation and then cryopreserved in the vapor phase of liquid nitrogen. Analytical flow cytometry was used to check the purity and quantity of every magnetically sorted T cell population. Genomic DNA was isolated from each sorted fraction and quantified by UV absorbance on a Nanodrop 2000c. The paper as a whole reports these results and caveats: Only blood was sampled, and tissue TCR repertoires likely differ from those in blood. Pairwise subsampling led to the expectation that sequencing depth would affect the degree of clonotype sharing among donors. The genetic and exposure-history diversity represented was limited by the small number of donors. Incomplete sequencing was indicated by rarefaction of sorted-subset datasets, despite the large sequencing depth. About 5% of naive CD4, around 4% of naive CD8, 2.3% of memory CD4, and 0.4% of memory CD8 clonotypes were shared across several donors. Clonotypes shared by all four sorted-subset donors showed higher generation probabilities than non-shared clonotypes. Naive subsets generally had larger estimated clonotype richness than memory subsets.

Via the germline V gene (reference sequence), CDR1 is SEHNR and CDR2 FQNEAQ. The CDR3 measures 12 amino acids from cysteine to phenylalanine. The only DNA kept is the CDR3, 36 bases in frame from the first base. The junction carries 7 bases between V and J, which are trimmed by 1 base and 6 bases respectively. Using the deep immunoSEQ assay, TCR CDR3 regions were amplified from genomic DNA by multiplex PCR. Extracted genomic DNA from each cell subset was spread evenly across all wells of several immunoSEQ 96-well plates, with each plate serving as a replicate. For sorted subsets, 150 to 200 ng genomic DNA, equal to some 30,000 T cell genomes, was loaded into each replicate PCR. Purified libraries were measured with a Qubit 3.0 fluorometer, size-checked on a Bioanalyzer 2100, and measured again with the KAPA Library Quantification kit. A separate single-read 150-cycle Illumina NextSeq 550 flow cell was used to sequence each immunoSEQ 96-well plate. As for how the authors treated the data: The immunoSEQ output contained only junctional sequences without quality scores, so filtering could not match that applied to full-length reads. Sequences were annotated with PyIR, a Python wrapper for IgBLAST v1.9, using IMGT germline references to assign V/J genes and CDR3. Reads were filtered out if the reads had weak V/J assignments (E-value above 1e-6), no CDR3, stop codons, out-of-frame junctions, or ambiguous translated residues. A V3J clonotype was defined by an identical inferred V gene, J gene, and CDR3 amino acid sequence. Percentage overlap between repertoires was calculated by dividing the number of shared unique clonotypes by the size of the smaller repertoire. Richness of each repertoire was evaluated using RTK rarefaction, the Chao1 estimator, and Recon v2.1 estimates of unobserved clonotypes. For all TCRbeta clonotypes obtained by the gDNA method from several donors, generation probabilities were computed with OLGA. Not all clones reach the TCRdb copy of this immuneACCESS table, which keeps in-frame sequences only. Checked studies attribute under half of the gap to unresolved V genes and leave the rest unexplained. V and J calls and clone size are those listed in that table; D and trimming were worked out from the DNA. The sample table contains approximately 2,200,000 clones; only one count was recorded for about 92% of them. In total, the top ten clones hold around 1.7% of the sample.

The sequence is built from TRBV7-9 and TRBJ2-7, with the D gene not clear enough to name. The clonotype originates from a man in his late teens or twenties in good health. Some clones in this sample may be carry-over from other donors' samples. Sequenced input: naive CD8+ T cells from PBMCs. The sample's cell subset or site, from its label and the paper: CD45RA+CCR7+. In nucleotides, the sequence is TGTGCCAGCAGCTTAGGGTGGACCGAGCAGTACTTC. It specifies CASSLGWTEQYF.